This TCR beta chain comes out of a study of blood T cell repertoires in COVID-19. Overall study context: Acute and convalescent COVID-19 samples came from the United States, Italy and Spain. In each case, the material was cDNA or gDNA derived from T cells, B-cell-depleted T cells, or PBMCs.

The assay was immunoSEQ multiplex PCR, and TCRdb's table has in-frame clones only and misses some. Here the sample spans 150,000 to 190,000 clones, approximately 85% being singletons. The germline V gene has CDR1 SGDLS and CDR2 YYNGEE. V shed 2 bases, J shed 3 bases, and the junction held 7 bases outside the gene matches. The CDR3 runs to 15 residues. The sequence was collected from a woman in her sixties with COVID-19, enrolled during active disease. The chain joins TRBV9 to TRBJ2-7; 8 nucleotides agree with TRBD2. The sample was peripheral blood. CDR3 coding DNA: TGTGCCAGCAGCGTGGGGGCGGGAGGCCGCTACGAGCAGTACTTC. Translation: CASSVGAGGRYEQYF.